The sequence of this T cell receptor (beta chain) was determined in a study of blood T cell repertoires in COVID-19. Study-wide background: Sample material is recorded as cDNA or gDNA derived from T cells, B-cell-depleted T cells, or PBMCs.

The assay was immunoSEQ multiplex PCR, and TCRdb's table has in-frame clones only and misses some. The sample shows 300,000 to 350,000 clones, about 90% of them seen only once. Trimming removed 6 bases from V and 3 bases from J, with 21 bases in between. This CDR3 is built from 16 residues. CDR1 and CDR2 (germline): SNHLY, FYNNEI. The clonotype comes from a woman aged 70-85 years with COVID-19, enrolled during active disease. This chain uses TRBV2 with TRBJ2-7, with a weak D call TRBD2 (6 bases). The sequencing input was peripheral blood. The CDR3 nucleotides read TGTGCCAGCAGCGCCTCAGGGCTAGCGAGAGACTACGAGCAGTACTTC. It translates to CASSASGLARDYEQYF. Together with reference TRBV2 and TRBJ2-7, the CDR3 gives the full variable domain: EPEVTQTPSHQVTQMGQEVILRCVPISNHLYFYWYRQILGQKVEFLVSFYNNEISEKSEIFDDQFSVERPDGSNFTLKIRSTKLEDSAMYFCASSASGLARDYEQYFGPGTRLTVT.